These T cell receptor beta chains were read from a single sample in a study of cytomegalovirus exposure and HLA in healthy donors. Measured with immunoSEQ multiplex PCR; TCRdb has only the in-frame clones, and not every one. The sample lists about 79,000 clones, 80% to 95% occurring once. The sequencing input was PBMCs. These receptors originate from a young woman in good health and CMV-seronegative. Both conserved end residues are part of each CDR3. A D gene is named only where the DNA matches it firmly. Part of the rows lack a size; the others show once, few, many or a class for expanded clones.

>TRBD1|TRBJ1-3|.|TRBV6-5
TGTGCCAGCAGTTACTACGACAGGGGTGGAAACACCATATATTTT
CASSYYDRGGNTIYF
>TRBD1|TRBJ2-7|.|TRBV6-1
TGTGCCAGCAGTCAGGGACAGGGGACCTACGAGCAGTACTTC
CASSQGQGTYEQYF
>.|TRBJ1-3|.|TRBV5-1
TGCGCCAGCAGCTTGGTAGGGGGTATGTCCGGAAACACCATATATTTT
CASSLVGGMSGNTIYF
>.|TRBJ2-3|.|TRBV18
TGTGCCAGCTCAGCCAGTAGCACAGATACGCAGTATTTT
CASSASSTDTQYF
>TRBD2|TRBJ2-3|once|TRBV27
TGTGCCAGCAAGTCAGGACTAGCGGACACAGATACGCAGTATTTT
CASKSGLADTDTQYF
>.|TRBJ2-2|.|TRBV18
TGTGCCAGCTCACCAGGCCAGGGGAACACCGGGGAGCTGTTTTTT
CASSPGQGNTGELFF
>TRBD2|TRBJ2-2|.|TRBV6-6
TGTGGCGCCGGACTAGTAGGAACCGGGGAGCTGTTTTTT
CGAGLVGTGELFF
>TRBD2|TRBJ2-7|.|TRBV5-4
TGTGCCAGCAGCTTGTCCACTAGCGGGAGCTCCTACGAGCAGTACTTC
CASSLSTSGSSYEQYF
>.|TRBJ1-5|.|TRBV19
TGTGCCACCCGGGGGACTCCGGGCAATCAGCCCCAGCATTTT
CATRGTPGNQPQHF
>.|TRBJ2-1|.|TRBV25-1
TGTGCGGCAGGGCCGTACACCTACAATGAGCAGTTCTTC
CAAGPYTYNEQFF
>.|TRBJ1-1|.|TRBV7-2
TGTGCCAGCAGCTTATTCGCAGCGGACACTGAAGCTTTCTTT
CASSLFAADTEAFF
>TRBD1|TRBJ1-5|.|TRBV7-9
TGTGCCAGCAGCCAGGACAGGGGTGATCAGCCCCAGCATTTT
CASSQDRGDQPQHF
>TRBD1|TRBJ1-6|.|TRBV19
TGTGCCAGTCAAAGACAGGGGGCGCGAAATTCACCCCTCCACTTT
CASQRQGARNSPLHF
>TRBD2|TRBJ2-1|.|TRBV5-4
TGTGCCAGCAGCTTGGCGTTAGCGGGGGGGCCTGGCAATGAGCAGTTCTTC
CASSLALAGGPGNEQFF
>.|TRBJ2-7|.|TRBV11-2
TGTGCCAGCAGCTGGGACACCCCCTCCTACGAGCAGTACTTC
CASSWDTPSYEQYF
>TRBD2|TRBJ2-5|.|TRBV30
TGTGCCTGGACCCGCGGGAGGGCTCGTGGAGAGACCCAGTACTTC
CAWTRGRARGETQYF
>TRBD2|TRBJ2-1|.|TRBV6-5
TGTGCCAGCAGACAAGCGGGACTAGCGGATAATGAGCAGTTCTTC
CASRQAGLADNEQFF
>.|TRBJ2-7|.|TRBV4-1
TGCGCCAGCAGCCAAGCTCTGGCAGCCTACGAGCAGTACTTC
CASSQALAAYEQYF
>.|TRBJ2-7|.|TRBV5-5
TGTGCCAGCAGCTTGGTTCTGCGGCCAGGGCAAAACACCTACGAGCAGTACTTC
CASSLVLRPGQNTYEQYF
>TRBD1|TRBJ2-2|.|TRBV28
TGTGCCAGCAGCGGCAGCAGGGGGCTCGGGGAGCTGTTTTTT
CASSGSRGLGELFF
>TRBD1|TRBJ1-2|.|TRBV28
TGTGCCGGGGCGGAGGGACAGGGACGCTATGGCTACACCTTC
CAGAEGQGRYGYTF
>.|TRBJ1-1|.|TRBV6-5
TGTGCCAGCAGTTACCGGTGGGCAAACACTGAAGCTTTCTTT
CASSYRWANTEAFF
>.|TRBJ2-3|.|TRBV7-2
TGTGCCAGCAGCTTAGAACTGCTGGATACGCAGTATTTT
CASSLELLDTQYF
>TRBD2|TRBJ2-3|.|TRBV15
TGTGCCACCAGCAGAGATCTCCCTAGCGGGACTACCACAGATACGCAGTATTTT
CATSRDLPSGTTTDTQYF
>.|TRBJ2-3|.|TRBV2
TGTGCCAGCAGTGGTGCCGGGACTCGAGCTAGCACAGATACGCAGTATTTT
CASSGAGTRASTDTQYF
>.|TRBJ1-1|.|TRBV12-1
TGTGCCAGCAGCCCCCGGGACAAAGAAGCTTTCTTT
CASSPRDKEAFF
>.|TRBJ1-1|.|TRBV4-1
TGCGCCAGCAGCCAAGATTGGAGTAGCACTGAAGCTTTCTTT
CASSQDWSSTEAFF
>TRBD1|TRBJ2-7|.|TRBV27
TGTGCCAGCAGTCCGGGACAGGTCTCCTACGAGCAGTACTTC
CASSPGQVSYEQYF
>.|TRBJ1-1|.|TRBV7-6
TGTGCCAGCAGCTTTGGTATCGTTCGGGGGGCCTGGAACACTGAAGCTTTCTTT
CASSFGIVRGAWNTEAFF
>.|TRBJ2-6|.|TRBV29-1
TGCAGCGTTGAAGATCATGGGGCCGCTGGGGCCAACGTCCTGACTTTC
CSVEDHGAAGANVLTF
>.|TRBJ2-7|.|TRBV12-5
TGTGCTAGTGGTACTCGGAGCTCCTACGAGCAGTACTTC
CASGTRSSYEQYF
>.|TRBJ1-1|.|TRBV19
TGTGCCAGTAGCGAGCACACTGAAGCTTTCTTT
CASSEHTEAFF
>TRBD1|TRBJ2-7|.|TRBV19
TGTGCCAGTAGTGCCCAGGGGGCCTACGAGCAGTACTTC
CASSAQGAYEQYF
>.|TRBJ2-5|.|TRBV7-8
TGTGCCAGCAGCTTAGACTTTAGGGGCCAAGAGACCCAGTACTTC
CASSLDFRGQETQYF
>TRBD2|TRBJ2-5|.|TRBV15
TGTGCCACCAGCAGACAGCGGGGTACACAAGAGACCCAGTACTTC
CATSRQRGTQETQYF
>TRBD2|TRBJ2-7|.|TRBV5-1
TGCGCCAGCAGAGGGACTAGCGGTGCCAAGTACTTC
CASRGTSGAKYF
>.|TRBJ2-5|.|TRBV29-1
TGCAGCTTTGGGCCTCTGGGCCAAGGGACCCAGTACTTC
CSFGPLGQGTQYF
>TRBD1|TRBJ2-7|.|TRBV9
TGTGCCAGCAGCCGACTGGGACAGAACTACGAGCAGTACTTC
CASSRLGQNYEQYF
>TRBD1|TRBJ1-2|.|TRBV5-4
TGTGCCAGCACTGACAGGGGGCGCGACTATGGCTACACCTTC
CASTDRGRDYGYTF
>.|TRBJ1-1|.|TRBV7-3
TGTGCCAGCAGGGAAGGGGTAAACACTGAAGCTTTCTTT
CASREGVNTEAFF
>.|TRBJ1-1|.|TRBV13
TGTGCCAGCAGCTTATACAGGGACACTGAAGCTTTCTTT
CASSLYRDTEAFF
>.|TRBJ2-6|.|TRBV5-1
TGCGCCAGCAGCTTGGTTTCAGGCCTCTCTGGGGCCAACGTCCTGACTTTC
CASSLVSGLSGANVLTF
>.|TRBJ1-2|.|TRBV7-2
TGTGCCAGCAGCTTAGATCTAGGCGGTGGCACCTTC
CASSLDLGGGTF
>TRBD2|TRBJ2-7|.|TRBV28
TGTGCCAGCAGTCTTCTTACGGGACTAGCCCCCTACGAGCAGTACTTC
CASSLLTGLAPYEQYF
>TRBD1|TRBJ2-5|.|TRBV5-1
TGCGCCAGCAGCGCCCGACAGGGGGGAGAGACCCAGTACTTC
CASSARQGGETQYF
>.|TRBJ1-3|.|TRBV6-1
TGTGCCAGCAGTGAAGAGATGTGGAGCTCTGGAAACACCATATATTTT
CASSEEMWSSGNTIYF
>.|TRBJ2-7|.|TRBV5-8
TGTGCCAGCAGCTTGTCAGCCTACGAGCAGTACTTC
CASSLSAYEQYF
>TRBD2|TRBJ2-1|.|TRBV7-2
TGTGCCAGCAGCTTACGGACGGGAGGGGCCCCAAACAATGAGCAGTTCTTC
CASSLRTGGAPNNEQFF
>TRBD1|TRBJ1-4|.|TRBV30
TGTGCCTGGAGTCTGCCAGGGGGCGCAGTTAATGAAAAACTGTTTTTT
CAWSLPGGAVNEKLFF
>.|TRBJ1-3|.|TRBV30
TGTGCCTGGAGCTTACAGGGAAACACCATATATTTT
CAWSLQGNTIYF
>TRBD2|TRBJ2-7|.|TRBV7-2
TGTGCCAGCAGATATTCAGGGACTAGTATGGTGTACGAGCAGTACTTC
CASRYSGTSMVYEQYF
>.|TRBJ2-4|.|TRBV19
TGTGCCAGTAGTACTACCAGGGGAGCCAAAAACATTCAGTACTTC
CASSTTRGAKNIQYF
>TRBD2|TRBJ2-1|.|TRBV13
TGTGCCAGCACCCCCGACGCGCGGGAGCGGCCCTACAATGAGCAGTTCTTC
CASTPDARERPYNEQFF
>TRBD2|TRBJ2-2|.|TRBV30
TGTGCCTGGACCTCCTCGGGGGGGCTATACACCGGGGAGCTGTTTTTT
CAWTSSGGLYTGELFF
>.|TRBJ2-1|.|TRBV9
TGTGCCAGCAGCGTAGAGCCGGGACTCTACTCCTACAATGAGCAGTTCTTC
CASSVEPGLYSYNEQFF
>TRBD1|TRBJ1-2|.|TRBV20-1
TGCAGTGCCCGGACAGGGGATGGCTACACCTTC
CSARTGDGYTF
>.|TRBJ1-1|.|TRBV6-1
TGTGCCAGCAGCCCCGCGGACAGGAACACTGAAGCTTTCTTT
CASSPADRNTEAFF
>.|TRBJ2-1|.|TRBV4-2
TGTGCCAGCAGCCAAGCCATGGACAGCAATGAGCAGTTCTTC
CASSQAMDSNEQFF
>TRBD1|TRBJ2-7|.|TRBV28
TGTGCCAGCAGTTTATTGGTTGGGGACAGAAGTTCCTACGAGCAGTACTTC
CASSLLVGDRSSYEQYF